Below, 17 T cell receptor beta chains from the same sample are listed, as sequenced in a study of T cell responses to AZD1222 COVID-19 vaccine. The table came from immunoSEQ multiplex PCR; TCRdb's copy has only in-frame clones and leaves some out. The sample records around 180,000 clones, 90% being singletons. Source: peripheral blood, taken on day 0 of AZD1222 vaccination. The source is an adult in good health.

The chain carries TRBV5-1 and TRBJ1-2; TRBD1 matches 10 bases. Germline V gene lookup returns CDR1 SGHRS and CDR2 YFSETQ. The CDR3 totals 14 residues. Trimming cost V 4 bases and J 2 bases; bases outside gene matches: 2. The CDR3 region has the DNA TGCGCCAGCAGCCGGACAGGGGGGAACTATGGCTACACCTTC. Protein product: CASSRTGGNYGYTF.

This clone was counted once. This chain's CDR3 is CASSGLYEQYF. CDR3 bases: TGTGCCAGCAGCGGTCTTTACGAGCAGTACTTC. The chain is built from TRBV5-6 and TRBJ2-7; no clear D gene. CDR3 length equals 11 residues. The V and J ends lost 4 bases and 4 bases respectively, with 6 bases between them. Per the germline V gene, CDR1 is SGHDT and CDR2 is YYEEEE. Complete variable domain (other parts from reference TRBV5-6 and TRBJ2-7): DAGVTQSPTHLIKTRGQQVTLRCSPKSGHDTVSWYQQALGQGPQFIFQYYEEEERQRGNFPDRFSGHQFPNYSSELNVNALLLGDSALYLCASSGLYEQYFGPGTRLTVT.

The V call is TRBV9, the J call TRBJ2-2, with TRBD1 matching over 7 bases. V lost 3 bases and J lost 2; bases outside the gene matches: 4. The CDR3 length is 15 residues. CDR1 and CDR2 from the germline V gene are SGDLS and YYNGEE. Here the CDR3 DNA reads TGTGCCAGCAGCGCCGACAGGGATAACACCGGGGAGCTGTTTTTT. Translation: CASSADRDNTGELFF.

The rearrangement uses TRBV5-6 and TRBJ2-1, with D uncertain. V lost 2 bases, J lost 8 bases, and 5 bases lay in between. Germline CDR1 reads SGHDT; CDR2 reads YYEEEE. The CDR3 loop spans 11 amino acids. The CDR3 is CASSFFHEQFF. CDR3 DNA sequence: TGTGCCAGCAGCTTTTTCCATGAGCAGTTCTTC.

The V call is TRBV9, the J call TRBJ1-3; no definite D call. Between the trimmed V and J ends, which lost 3 bases and 0 bases, there was a span of 7 bases. Germline V gene data show CDR1 as SGDLS and CDR2 as YYNGEE. The CDR3 is made up of 14 amino acids. In DNA form, the CDR3 reads TGTGCCAGCAGCGACAGTAACTCTGGAAACACCATATATTTT. It is translated as CASSDSNSGNTIYF.

A few counts support this clone. The gene calls are TRBV4-3 and TRBJ1-4; D is unclear. The V gene's germline CDR1 is LGHNA and CDR2 YSLEER. The CDR3 sequence is 13 residues long. Trimming took 2 bases from V and 5 from J, leaving 6 bases between them. The CDR3 protein is CASSQTGNEKLFF. The DNA for the CDR3 is TGCGCCAGCAGCCAAACGGGGAATGAAAAACTGTTTTTT.

The J gene is TRBJ2-1, the V gene TRBV11-1; D gene ambiguous. CDR1 SGHAT and CDR2 FQDESV come from the germline V gene (reference sequence). The CDR3 has 14 amino acids. Trimming removed 5 bases from V and 6 bases from J, with 14 bases in between. The CDR3 DNA sequence: TGTGCCAGCAGCACCCTAACACCTCCCAATGAGCAGTTCTTC. Protein sequence: CASSTLTPPNEQFF. Full variable domain (remainder filled in from reference TRBV11-1 and TRBJ2-1): EAEVAQSPRYKITEKSQAVAFWCDPISGHATLYWYRQILGQGPELLVQFQDESVVDDSQLPKDRFSAERLKGVDSTLKIQPAELGDSAMYLCASSTLTPPNEQFFGPGTRLTVL.

J is TRBJ1-6 and V is TRBV27; TRBD1 matches 7 bases. J lost 0 bases, V lost 8 bases, and 4 bases had no gene match. CDR1 and CDR2 (germline): MNHEY, SMNVEV (reference sequence). The CDR3 covers 15 residues. The DNA for the CDR3 is TGTGCCAGCGGCCCAGGGGGCTCCTATAATTCACCCCTCCACTTT. It codes for CASGPGGSYNSPLHF.

The chain couples TRBV12-3 or TRBV12-4 to TRBJ2-3, with TRBD2 matching 7 bases. Germline trimming cut 6 bases from V and 8 bases from J; bases unmatched to any gene: 8. CDR3 length: 13 residues. CDR3 sequence reads: CASRLLAAATQYF. The CDR3 DNA reads as TGTGCCAGCAGACTTCTAGCGGCCGCTACGCAGTATTTT.

This clone was recorded only once. This chain uses TRBV7-2 with TRBJ1-3; 8 bases align to TRBD1. Germline loops: CDR1 SGHTA, CDR2 FQGNSA. The CDR3 contains 14 residues. V was clipped by 3 bases and J by 5 bases; unmatched bases: 3. The CDR3 DNA sequence: TGTGCCAGCAGCTTCGGGACAGGACGAAACACCATATATTTT. It encodes CASSFGTGRNTIYF.

The V gene is TRBV7-3, the J gene TRBJ2-2; D uncertain. This CDR3 has 13 amino acids. Germline V CDR1 and CDR2: SGHTA, FQGTGA. Between the trimmed V and J ends, which lost 4 bases and 4 bases, there was a span of 7 bases. CDR3 in DNA: TGTGCCAGCAGCTACGGCGGCACCGGGGAGCTGTTTTTT. Amino acids: CASSYGGTGELFF. Full variable domain (rest looked up from reference TRBV7-3 and TRBJ2-2): GAGVSQTPSNKVTEKGKYVELRCDPISGHTALYWYRQSLGQGPEFLIYFQGTGAADDSGLPNDRFFAVRPEGSVSTLKIQRTERGDSAVYLCASSYGGTGELFFGEGSRLTVL.

The chain couples TRBV30 to TRBJ1-4; perhaps TRBD1 as D (6 bases). The V end was cut by 7 bases, the J end by 5 bases, with 11 bases between. The CDR3 has 12 residues. Germline CDR1 GTSNPN, CDR2 SVGIG (reference sequence). DNA of the CDR3: TGTGCCTTGGGGGGGCCAAATGAAAAACTGTTTTTT. Its translation is CALGGPNEKLFF.

This chain uses TRBV7-9 with TRBJ2-1; 9 nucleotides match TRBD1. The CDR3 sequence is 16 residues long. CDR1 and CDR2 from the germline V gene are SEHNR and FQNEAQ (reference sequence). With 2 bases clipped from V and 7 bases from J, the junction kept 9 bases outside the gene matches. CDR3 bases: TGTGCCAGCAGCTTAACCCGGACAGGGGTCAGAAATGAGCAGTTCTTC. It codes for CASSLTRTGVRNEQFF. Drawing the rest from reference TRBV7-9 and TRBJ2-1, the complete variable domain is DTGVSQNPRHKITKRGQNVTFRCDPISEHNRLYWYRQTLGQGPEFLTYFQNEAQLEKSRLLSDRFSAERPKGSFSTLEIQRTEQGDSAMYLCASSLTRTGVRNEQFFGPGTRLTVL.

The chain couples TRBV24-1 to TRBJ2-7; 9 bases agree with TRBD1. The CDR3 sequence is 16 residues long. J was trimmed by 2 bases and V by 4 bases; bases with no gene match: 8. CDR1 is KGHDR and CDR2 is SFDVKD in the germline V gene. The CDR3 region is CATSEMGQGRPYEQYF. The DNA of the CDR3 is TGTGCCACCAGTGAGATGGGACAGGGAAGGCCCTACGAGCAGTACTTC.

The V and J genes are TRBV7-9 and TRBJ1-4; D is perhaps TRBD1 (6 bases). V lost 7 bases and J lost 7, with 19 bases in between. This CDR3 comprises 15 residues. CDR1 SEHNR and CDR2 FQNEAQ come from the germline V gene (reference sequence). The CDR3 is CASTPSARGGEKLFF. In DNA, the CDR3 is TGTGCCAGCACACCATCCGCCAGGGGCGGTGAAAAACTGTTTTTT. Supplemented by reference TRBV7-9 and TRBJ1-4, the full variable domain reads DTGVSQNPRHKITKRGQNVTFRCDPISEHNRLYWYRQTLGQGPEFLTYFQNEAQLEKSRLLSDRFSAERPKGSFSTLEIQRTEQGDSAMYLCASTPSARGGEKLFFGSGTQLSVL.

CDR3 sequence (DNA): TGCAGCGCTCTGACAGAAAACATTCAGTACTTC. Translating it yields CSALTENIQYF. The chain links TRBV29-1 to TRBJ2-4, with D possibly matching TRBD1 (5 bases). V gave up 7 bases and J gave up 5 bases, with 9 bases separating them. Germline V CDR1 and CDR2: SQVTM, ANQGSEA. The CDR3 runs to 11 residues.

The chain combines TRBV5-6 with TRBJ1-1, with TRBD1 as a possible D gene (5 bases). The CDR3 contains 14 residues. V was shortened by 0 bases and J by 4 bases, with 10 bases between the two germline ends. Germline V gene lookup returns CDR1 SGHDT and CDR2 YYEEEE. CDR3 in DNA: TGTGCCAGCAGCTTGGCCGGTAGGGGCACTGAAGCTTTCTTT. Its translation is CASSLAGRGTEAFF.